This T cell receptor (beta chain) derives from a study of shared clonotypes between healthy human individuals. Findings and caveats of the study: Donor scarcity curtailed the genetic and exposure-history diversity represented herein.

Germline CDR1 reads WNHNN; CDR2 reads SYGVQD (reference sequence). There are 15 residues in the CDR3. V was trimmed by 4 bases and J by 6 bases, leaving 15 bases between them. Sequencing used immunoSEQ multiplex PCR; TCRdb keeps in-frame clones, though not all of them. The sample includes under 1,100,000 clones, roughly 80% seen only once; the top ten take roughly 1.4%. This clone appeared once. Its antigen is currently unknown. Caucasian adults residing in Nashville, Tennessee made up all the donors. The rearrangement uses TRBV10-1 and TRBJ2-2; D perhaps matches TRBD1 (6 bases). This TCR was sampled from a man aged 18 to 30 in good health. The sample was memory CD4+ T cells sorted from blood. Described subset: CD45RA-negative fraction. CDR3 nucleotides: TGCGCCAGCAGTGCGATTAAGGGGGACGCCGGGGAGCTGTTTTTT. It translates to CASSAIKGDAGELFF.